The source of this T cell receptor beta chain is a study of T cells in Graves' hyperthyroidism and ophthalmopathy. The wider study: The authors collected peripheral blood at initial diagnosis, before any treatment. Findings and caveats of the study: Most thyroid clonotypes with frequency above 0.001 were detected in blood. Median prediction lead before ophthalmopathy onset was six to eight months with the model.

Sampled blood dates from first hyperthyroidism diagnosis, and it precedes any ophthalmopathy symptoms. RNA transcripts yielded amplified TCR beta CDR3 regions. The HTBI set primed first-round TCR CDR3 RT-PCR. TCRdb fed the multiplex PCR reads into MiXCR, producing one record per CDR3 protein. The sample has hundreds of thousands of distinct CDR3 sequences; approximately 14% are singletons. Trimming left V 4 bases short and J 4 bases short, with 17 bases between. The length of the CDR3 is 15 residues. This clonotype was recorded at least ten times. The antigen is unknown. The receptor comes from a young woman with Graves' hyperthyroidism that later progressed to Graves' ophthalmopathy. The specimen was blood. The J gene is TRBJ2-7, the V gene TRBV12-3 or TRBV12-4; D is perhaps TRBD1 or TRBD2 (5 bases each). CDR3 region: CASSSSGTRHYEQYF. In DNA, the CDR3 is TGTGCCAGCAGTTCCTCCGGGACCCGGCATTACGAGCAGTACTTC.